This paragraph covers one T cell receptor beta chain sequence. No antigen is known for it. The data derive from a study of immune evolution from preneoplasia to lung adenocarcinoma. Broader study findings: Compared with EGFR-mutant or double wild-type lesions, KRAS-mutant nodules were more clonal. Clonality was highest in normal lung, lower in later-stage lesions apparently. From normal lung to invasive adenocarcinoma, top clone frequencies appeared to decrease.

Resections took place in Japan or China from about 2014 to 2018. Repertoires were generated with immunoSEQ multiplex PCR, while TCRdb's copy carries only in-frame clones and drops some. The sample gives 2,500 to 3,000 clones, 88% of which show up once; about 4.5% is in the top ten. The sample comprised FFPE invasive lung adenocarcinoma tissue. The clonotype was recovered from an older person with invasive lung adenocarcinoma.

CDR3 in amino acids: CAWGTGSGANVLTF. The CDR3 nucleotides read TGTGCCTGGGGGACAGGTTCAGGGGCCAACGTCCTGACTTTC. This chain links TRBV30 with TRBJ2-6; TRBD1 matches at 8 bases. J was trimmed by 4 bases and V by 5 bases; bases with no gene match: 4. In germline, CDR1 is GTSNPN, CDR2 SVGIG (reference sequence). The CDR3 is 14 residues long.